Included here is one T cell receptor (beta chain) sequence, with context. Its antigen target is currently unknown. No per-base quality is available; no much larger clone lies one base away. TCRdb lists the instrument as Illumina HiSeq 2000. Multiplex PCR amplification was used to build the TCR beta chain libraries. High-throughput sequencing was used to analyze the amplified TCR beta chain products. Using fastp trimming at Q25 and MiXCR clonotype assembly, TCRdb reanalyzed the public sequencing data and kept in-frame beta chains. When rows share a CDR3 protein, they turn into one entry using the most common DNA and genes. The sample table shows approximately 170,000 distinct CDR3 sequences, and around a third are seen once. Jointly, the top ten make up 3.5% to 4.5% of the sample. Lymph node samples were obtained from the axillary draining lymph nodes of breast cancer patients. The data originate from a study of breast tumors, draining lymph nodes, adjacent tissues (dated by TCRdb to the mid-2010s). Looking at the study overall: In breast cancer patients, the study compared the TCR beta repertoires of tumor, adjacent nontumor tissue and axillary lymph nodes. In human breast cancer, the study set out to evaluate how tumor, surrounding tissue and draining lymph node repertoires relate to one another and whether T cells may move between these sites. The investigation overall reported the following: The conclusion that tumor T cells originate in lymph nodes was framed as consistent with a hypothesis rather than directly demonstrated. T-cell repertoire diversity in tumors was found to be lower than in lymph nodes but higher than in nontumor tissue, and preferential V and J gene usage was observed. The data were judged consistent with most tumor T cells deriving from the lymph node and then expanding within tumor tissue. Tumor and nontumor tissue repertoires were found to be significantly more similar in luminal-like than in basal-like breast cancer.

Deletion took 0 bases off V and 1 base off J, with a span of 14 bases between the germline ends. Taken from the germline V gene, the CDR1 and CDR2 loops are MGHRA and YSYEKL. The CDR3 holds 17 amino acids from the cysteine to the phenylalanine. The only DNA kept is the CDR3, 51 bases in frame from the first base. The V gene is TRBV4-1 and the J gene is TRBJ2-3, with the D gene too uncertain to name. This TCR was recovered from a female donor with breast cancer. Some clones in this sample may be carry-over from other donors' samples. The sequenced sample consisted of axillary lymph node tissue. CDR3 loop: CASSQEYTPTRTDTQYF. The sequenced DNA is TGCGCCAGCAGCCAAGAGTACACGCCCACACGCACAGATACGCAGTATTTT.